This T cell receptor beta chain was sequenced in a study of shared T cell receptors in the human thymus. Repertoires were generated with immunoSEQ multiplex PCR, while TCRdb's copy carries only in-frame clones and drops some. The top ten clones hold approximately 0.013% of a sample with roughly 560,000 clones, 75% to 80% of them seen once. The CDR3 spans 16 residues. CDR1 and CDR2 (germline): LNHDA, SQIVND (reference sequence). J lost 5 bases, V lost 11 bases, and 17 bases had no gene match. The data also belong to a second study, concerning human thymus T cells. According to that study: Healthy Finnish infants having corrective surgery for congenital heart defects served as donors. Thymic samples were excised during corrective heart operations. Thymic repertoires overlap heavily among unrelated individuals, related research has reported.

This sequence was found in a boy in the first two years of life with a congenital heart defect. The gene calls are TRBV19 and TRBJ1-2, with 10 bases aligning to TRBD1. The material sequenced was thymocytes. This CDR3 reads CAGWGTGVRGSYGYTF. The CDR3 DNA sequence: TGTGCCGGATGGGGGACAGGGGTAAGGGGATCATATGGCTACACCTTC. Together with reference TRBV19 and TRBJ1-2, the CDR3 gives the full variable domain: DGGITQSPKYLFRKEGQNVTLSCEQNLNHDAMYWYRQDPGQGLRLIYYSQIVNDFQKGDIAEGYSVSREKKESFPLTVTSAQKNPTAFYLCAGWGTGVRGSYGYTFGSGTRLTVV.